This TCR beta chain was documented in a study of shared clonotypes between healthy human individuals. Study-wide results and limits: Among the subsets, naive ones generally showed larger estimated richness than memory ones.

Notes on this clone: Its target is unknown. Mismatch with germline at one junction end may stem from a read error.

Data came from immunoSEQ multiplex PCR; TCRdb stores just in-frame clones and leaves some out. The sample contains 2 million to 3 million clones, roughly 93% of which appear only once. This CDR3 is 12 amino acids long. Germline V gene data show CDR1 as MDHEN and CDR2 as SYDVKM. The chain has TRBV28 and TRBJ2-1; no firm D call. The sequence was obtained from a man between 18 and 29 years old in good health. Some clones in this sample may be carry-over from other donors' samples. The sequencing sample was made of naive CD4+ T cells from PBMCs. Described subset: CD45RA+ positively selected. CDR3 region: CASRVSSNEQFF. In DNA, the CDR3 is TGTGCCAGCAGGGTATCCTCCAATGAGCAGTTCTTC.